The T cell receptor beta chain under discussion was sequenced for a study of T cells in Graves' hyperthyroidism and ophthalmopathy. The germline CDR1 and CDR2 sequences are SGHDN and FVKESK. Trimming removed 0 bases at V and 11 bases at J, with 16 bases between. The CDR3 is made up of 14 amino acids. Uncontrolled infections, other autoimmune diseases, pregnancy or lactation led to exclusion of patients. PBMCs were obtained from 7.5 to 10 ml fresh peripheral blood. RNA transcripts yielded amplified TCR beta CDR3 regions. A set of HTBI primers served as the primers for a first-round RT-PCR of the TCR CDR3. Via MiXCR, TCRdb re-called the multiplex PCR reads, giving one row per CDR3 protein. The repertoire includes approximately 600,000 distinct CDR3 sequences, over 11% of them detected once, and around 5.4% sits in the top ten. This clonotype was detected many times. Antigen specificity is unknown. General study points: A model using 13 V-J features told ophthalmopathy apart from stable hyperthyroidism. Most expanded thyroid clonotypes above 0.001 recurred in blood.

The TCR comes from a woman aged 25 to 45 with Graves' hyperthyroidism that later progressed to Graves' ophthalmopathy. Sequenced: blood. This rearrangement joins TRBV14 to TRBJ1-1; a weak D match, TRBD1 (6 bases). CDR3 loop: CASSQDLGGAEAFF. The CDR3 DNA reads TGTGCCAGCAGCCAAGATCTGGGGGGCGCCGAGGCTTTCTTT.